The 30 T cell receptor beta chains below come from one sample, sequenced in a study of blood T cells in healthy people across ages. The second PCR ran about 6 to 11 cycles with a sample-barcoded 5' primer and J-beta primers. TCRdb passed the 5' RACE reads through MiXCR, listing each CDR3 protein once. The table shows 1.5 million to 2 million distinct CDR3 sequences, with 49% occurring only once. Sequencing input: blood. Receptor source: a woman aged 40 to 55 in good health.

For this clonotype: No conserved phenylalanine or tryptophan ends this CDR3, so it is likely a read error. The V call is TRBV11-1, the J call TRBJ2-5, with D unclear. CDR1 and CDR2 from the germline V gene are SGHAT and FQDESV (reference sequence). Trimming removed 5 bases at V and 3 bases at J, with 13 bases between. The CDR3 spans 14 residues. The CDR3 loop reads CASSPRRDKETQYY. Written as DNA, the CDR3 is TGTGCCAGCAGCCCCCGGCGAGACAAAGAGACCCAGTACTAC.

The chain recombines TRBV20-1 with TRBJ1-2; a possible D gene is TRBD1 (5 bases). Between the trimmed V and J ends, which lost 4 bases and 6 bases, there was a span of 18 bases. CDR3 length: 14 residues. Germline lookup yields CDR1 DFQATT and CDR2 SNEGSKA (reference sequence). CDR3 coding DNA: TGCAGTGCTATCGCTATCCAGGGTATGGATGGCTACACCTTC. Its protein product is CSAIAIQGMDGYTF.

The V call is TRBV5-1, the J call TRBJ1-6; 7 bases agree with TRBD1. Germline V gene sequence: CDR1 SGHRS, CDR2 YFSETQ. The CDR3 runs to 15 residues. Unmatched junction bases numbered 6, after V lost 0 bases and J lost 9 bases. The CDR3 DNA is TGCGCCAGCAGCTTGGTAGGACAGGCCGGTTCACCCCTCCACTTT. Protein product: CASSLVGQAGSPLHF.

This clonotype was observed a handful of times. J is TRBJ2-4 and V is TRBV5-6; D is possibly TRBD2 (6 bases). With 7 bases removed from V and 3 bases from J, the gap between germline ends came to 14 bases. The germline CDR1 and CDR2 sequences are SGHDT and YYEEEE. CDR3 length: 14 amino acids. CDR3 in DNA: TGTGCCAGCTTGGGGGGACTGGACAAAAACATTCAGTACTTC. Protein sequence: CASLGGLDKNIQYF.

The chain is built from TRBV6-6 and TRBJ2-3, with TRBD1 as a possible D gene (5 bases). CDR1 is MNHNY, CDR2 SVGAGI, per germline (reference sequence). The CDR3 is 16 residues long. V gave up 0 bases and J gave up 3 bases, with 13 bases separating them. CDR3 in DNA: TGTGCCAGCAGTTACTCGTATGGCCAGGGAACAGATACGCAGTATTTT. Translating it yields CASSYSYGQGTDTQYF.

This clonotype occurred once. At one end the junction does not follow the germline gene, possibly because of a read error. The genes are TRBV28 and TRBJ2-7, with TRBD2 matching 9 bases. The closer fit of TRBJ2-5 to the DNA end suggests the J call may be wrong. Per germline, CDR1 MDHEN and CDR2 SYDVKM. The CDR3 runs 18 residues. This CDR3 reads CAGSLRGVMAGGTETQYF. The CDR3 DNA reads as TGTGCCGGCAGTTTAAGGGGGGTGATGGCGGGGGGGACAGAGACCCAGTACTTC.

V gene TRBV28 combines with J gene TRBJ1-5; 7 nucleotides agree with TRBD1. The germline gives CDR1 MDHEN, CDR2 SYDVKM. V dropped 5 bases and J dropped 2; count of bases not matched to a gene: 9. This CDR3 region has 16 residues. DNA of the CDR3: TGTGCCAGCAGTGCCGGAACAGGGGTGGGCAATCAGCCCCAGCATTTT. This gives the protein CASSAGTGVGNQPQHF.

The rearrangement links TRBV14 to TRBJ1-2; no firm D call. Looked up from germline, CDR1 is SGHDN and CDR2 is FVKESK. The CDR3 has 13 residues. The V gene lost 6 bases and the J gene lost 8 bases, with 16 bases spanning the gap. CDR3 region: CASRLTGQTGYTF. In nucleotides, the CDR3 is TGTGCCAGCAGACTGACCGGGCAAACGGGCTACACCTTC.

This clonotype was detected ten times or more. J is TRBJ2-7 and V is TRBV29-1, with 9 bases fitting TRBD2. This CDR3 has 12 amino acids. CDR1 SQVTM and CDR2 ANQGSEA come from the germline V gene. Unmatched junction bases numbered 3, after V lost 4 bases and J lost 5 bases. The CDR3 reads CSVGRGGNEQYF. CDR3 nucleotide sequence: TGCAGCGTTGGGCGGGGGGGGAACGAGCAGTACTTC.

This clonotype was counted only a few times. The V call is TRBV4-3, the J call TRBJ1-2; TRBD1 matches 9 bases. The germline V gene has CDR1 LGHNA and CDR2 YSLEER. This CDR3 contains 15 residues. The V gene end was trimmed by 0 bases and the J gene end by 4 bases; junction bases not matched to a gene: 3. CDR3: CASSQDRDRAYGYTF. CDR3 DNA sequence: TGCGCCAGCAGCCAAGATAGGGACAGGGCCTATGGCTACACCTTC.

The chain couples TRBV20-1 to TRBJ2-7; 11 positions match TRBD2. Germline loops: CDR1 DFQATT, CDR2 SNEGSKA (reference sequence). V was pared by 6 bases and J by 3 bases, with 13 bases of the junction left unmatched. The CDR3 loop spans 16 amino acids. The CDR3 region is CSARSGGTSGLYEQYF. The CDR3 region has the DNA TGCAGTGCAAGATCCGGCGGGACTAGCGGCCTCTACGAGCAGTACTTC.

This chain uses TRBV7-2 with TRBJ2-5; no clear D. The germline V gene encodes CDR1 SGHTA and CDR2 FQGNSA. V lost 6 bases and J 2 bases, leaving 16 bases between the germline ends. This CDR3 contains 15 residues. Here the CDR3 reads CASSQQRATQETQYF. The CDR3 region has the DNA TGTGCCAGCAGTCAACAAAGGGCTACTCAAGAGACCCAGTACTTC.

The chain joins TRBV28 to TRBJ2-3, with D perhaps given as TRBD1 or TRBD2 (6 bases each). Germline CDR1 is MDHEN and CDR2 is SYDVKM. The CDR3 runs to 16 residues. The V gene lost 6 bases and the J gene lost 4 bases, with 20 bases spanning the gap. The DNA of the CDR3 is TGTGCCAGCAGCCCTACCGACAGGAGGGTCGCAGATACGCAGTATTTT. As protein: CASSPTDRRVADTQYF. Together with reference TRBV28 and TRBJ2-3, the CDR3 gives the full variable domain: DVKVTQSSRYLVKRTGEKVFLECVQDMDHENMFWYRQDPGLGLRLIYFSYDVKMKEKGDIPEGYSVSREKKERFSLILESASTNQTSMYLCASSPTDRRVADTQYFGPGTRLTVL.

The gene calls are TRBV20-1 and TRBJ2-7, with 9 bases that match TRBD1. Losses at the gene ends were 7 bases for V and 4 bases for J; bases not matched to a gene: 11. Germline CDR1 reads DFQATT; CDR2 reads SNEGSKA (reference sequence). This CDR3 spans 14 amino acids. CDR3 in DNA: TGCAGTGGCTGTGGGACAGGGAAGAATTACGAGCAGTACTTC. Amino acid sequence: CSGCGTGKNYEQYF.

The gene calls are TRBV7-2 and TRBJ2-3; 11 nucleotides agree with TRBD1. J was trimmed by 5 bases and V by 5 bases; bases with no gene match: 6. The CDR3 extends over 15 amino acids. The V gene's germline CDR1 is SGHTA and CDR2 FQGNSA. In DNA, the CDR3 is TGTGCCAGCAGCCAGGGACAGGGGGAGGGAGATACGCAGTATTTT. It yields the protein CASSQGQGEGDTQYF.

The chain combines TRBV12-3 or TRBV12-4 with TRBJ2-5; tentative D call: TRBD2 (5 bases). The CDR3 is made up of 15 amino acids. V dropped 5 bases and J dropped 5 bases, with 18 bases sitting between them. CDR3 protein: CASSQTGRRGETQYF. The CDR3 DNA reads TGTGCCAGCAGTCAAACGGGCCGGCGCGGGGAGACCCAGTACTTC.

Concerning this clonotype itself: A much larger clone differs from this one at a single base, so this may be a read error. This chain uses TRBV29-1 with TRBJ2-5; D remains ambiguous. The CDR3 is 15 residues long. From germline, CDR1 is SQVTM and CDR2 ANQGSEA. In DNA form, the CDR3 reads TGCAGCATTGAAGATCCGTCAGGCAAACAAGAGACCCAGTACTTC. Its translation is CSIEDPSGKQETQYF.

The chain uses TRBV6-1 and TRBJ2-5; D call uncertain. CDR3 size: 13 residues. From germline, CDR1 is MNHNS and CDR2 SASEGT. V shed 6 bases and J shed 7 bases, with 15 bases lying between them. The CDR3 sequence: CASSESRKATQYF. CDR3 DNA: TGTGCCAGCAGCGAGAGCCGTAAAGCGACCCAGTACTTC.

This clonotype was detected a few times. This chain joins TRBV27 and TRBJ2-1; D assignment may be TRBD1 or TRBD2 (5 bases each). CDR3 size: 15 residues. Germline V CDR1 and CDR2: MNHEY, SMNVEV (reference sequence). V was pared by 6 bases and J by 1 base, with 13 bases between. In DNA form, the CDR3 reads TGTGCCAGCAGAACAGACGGGGCATCCTACAATGAGCAGTTCTTC. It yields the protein CASRTDGASYNEQFF.

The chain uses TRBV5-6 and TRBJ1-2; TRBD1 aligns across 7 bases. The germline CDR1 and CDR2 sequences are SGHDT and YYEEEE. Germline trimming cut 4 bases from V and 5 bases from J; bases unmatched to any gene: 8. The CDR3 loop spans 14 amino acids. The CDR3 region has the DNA TGTGCCAGCAGCGCAGGACAGGTCGAGTATGGCTACACCTTC. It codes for CASSAGQVEYGYTF. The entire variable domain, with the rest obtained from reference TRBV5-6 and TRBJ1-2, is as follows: DAGVTQSPTHLIKTRGQQVTLRCSPKSGHDTVSWYQQALGQGPQFIFQYYEEEERQRGNFPDRFSGHQFPNYSSELNVNALLLGDSALYLCASSAGQVEYGYTFGSGTRLTVV.

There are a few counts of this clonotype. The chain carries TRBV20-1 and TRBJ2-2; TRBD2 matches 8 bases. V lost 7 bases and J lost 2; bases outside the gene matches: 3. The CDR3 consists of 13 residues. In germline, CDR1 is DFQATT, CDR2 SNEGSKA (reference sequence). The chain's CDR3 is CSVRGVNTGELFF. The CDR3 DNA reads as TGCAGTGTGCGGGGGGTAAACACCGGGGAGCTGTTTTTT.

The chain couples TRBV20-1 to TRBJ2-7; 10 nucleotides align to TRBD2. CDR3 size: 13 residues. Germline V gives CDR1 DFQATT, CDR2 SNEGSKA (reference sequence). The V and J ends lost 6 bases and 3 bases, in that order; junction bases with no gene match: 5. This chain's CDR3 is CSAKLAGNYEQYF. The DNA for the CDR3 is TGCAGTGCCAAACTAGCGGGGAACTACGAGCAGTACTTC.

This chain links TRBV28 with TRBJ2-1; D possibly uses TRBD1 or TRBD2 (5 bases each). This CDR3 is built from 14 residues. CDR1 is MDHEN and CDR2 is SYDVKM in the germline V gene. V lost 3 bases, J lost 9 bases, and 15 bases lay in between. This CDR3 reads CASSFYTGDGEQFF. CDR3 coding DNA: TGTGCCAGCAGTTTCTACACCGGGGACGGTGAGCAGTTCTTC.

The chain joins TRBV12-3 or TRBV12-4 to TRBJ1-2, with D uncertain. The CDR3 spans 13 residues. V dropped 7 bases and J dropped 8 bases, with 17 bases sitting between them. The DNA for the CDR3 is TGTGCCAGCACCCTTCGGCCTTTGGACGGCTACACCTTC. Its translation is CASTLRPLDGYTF.

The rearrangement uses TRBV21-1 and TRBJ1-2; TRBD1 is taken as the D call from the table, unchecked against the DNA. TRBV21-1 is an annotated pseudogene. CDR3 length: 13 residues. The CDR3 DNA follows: TGTGCCAGCAGCCGGGACGGTATCTATGGCTACACCTTC. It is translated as CASSRDGIYGYTF.

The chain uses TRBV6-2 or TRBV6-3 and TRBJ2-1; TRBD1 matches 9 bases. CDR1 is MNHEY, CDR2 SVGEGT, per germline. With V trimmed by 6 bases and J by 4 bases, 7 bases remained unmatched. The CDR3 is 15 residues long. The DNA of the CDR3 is TGTGCCAGCAGGAACACAGGGGGCGCTTACAATGAGCAGTTCTTC. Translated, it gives CASRNTGGAYNEQFF.

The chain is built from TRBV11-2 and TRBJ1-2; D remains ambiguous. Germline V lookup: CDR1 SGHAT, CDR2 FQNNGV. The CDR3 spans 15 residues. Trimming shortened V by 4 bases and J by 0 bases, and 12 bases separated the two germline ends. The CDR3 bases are TGTGCCAGCAGCTCCCACGACGGAGCTAACTATGGCTACACCTTC. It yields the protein CASSSHDGANYGYTF.

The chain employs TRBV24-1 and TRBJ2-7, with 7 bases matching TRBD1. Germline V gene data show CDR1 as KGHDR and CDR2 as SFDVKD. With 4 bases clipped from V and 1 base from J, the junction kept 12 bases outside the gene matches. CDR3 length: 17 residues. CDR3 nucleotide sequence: TGTGCCACCAGTGACCCACTACAGGGGCGACCTTCCTACGAGCAGTACTTC. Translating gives CATSDPLQGRPSYEQYF.

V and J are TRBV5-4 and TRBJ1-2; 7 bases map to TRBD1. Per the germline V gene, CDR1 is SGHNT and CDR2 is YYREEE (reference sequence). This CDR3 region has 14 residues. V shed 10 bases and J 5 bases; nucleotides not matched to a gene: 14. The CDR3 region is CAGRRDSSLYGYTF. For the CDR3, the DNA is TGTGCCGGAAGACGGGACAGTTCTTTGTATGGCTACACCTTC. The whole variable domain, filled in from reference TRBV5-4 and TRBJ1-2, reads ETGVTQSPTHLIKTRGQQVTLRCSSQSGHNTVSWYQQALGQGPQFIFQYYREEENGRGNFPPRFSGLQFPNYSSELNVNALELDDSALYLCAGRRDSSLYGYTFGSGTRLTVV.

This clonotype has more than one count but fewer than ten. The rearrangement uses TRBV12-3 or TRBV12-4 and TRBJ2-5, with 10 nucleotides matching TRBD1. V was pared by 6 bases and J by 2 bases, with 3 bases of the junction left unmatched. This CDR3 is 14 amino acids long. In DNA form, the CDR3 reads TGTGCCAGCAGAAAGGGACAGGGGCAAGAGACCCAGTACTTC. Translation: CASRKGQGQETQYF.